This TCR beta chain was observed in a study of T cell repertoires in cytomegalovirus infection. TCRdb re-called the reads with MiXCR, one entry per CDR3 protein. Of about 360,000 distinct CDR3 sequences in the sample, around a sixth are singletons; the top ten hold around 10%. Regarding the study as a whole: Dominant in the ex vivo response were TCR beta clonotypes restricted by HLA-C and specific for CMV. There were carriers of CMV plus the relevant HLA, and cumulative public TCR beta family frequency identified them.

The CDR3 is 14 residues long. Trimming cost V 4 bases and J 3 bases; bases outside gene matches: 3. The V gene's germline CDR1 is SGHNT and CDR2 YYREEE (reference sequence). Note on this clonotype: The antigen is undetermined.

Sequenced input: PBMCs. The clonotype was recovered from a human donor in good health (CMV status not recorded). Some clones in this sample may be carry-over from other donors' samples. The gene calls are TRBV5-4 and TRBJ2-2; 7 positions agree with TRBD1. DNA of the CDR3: TGTGCCAGCAGCCACGGACAGGACACCGGGGAGCTGTTTTTT. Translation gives CASSHGQDTGELFF.